This T cell receptor beta chain was captured by sequencing in a study of blood T cell repertoires in COVID-19. Study in general: Samples representing acute and convalescent COVID-19 were sourced from the United States, Italy and Spain. T cells, B-cell-depleted T cells, or PBMCs supplied cDNA or gDNA.

Per germline, CDR1 SNHLY and CDR2 FYNNEI. V gave up 2 bases and J gave up 7 bases; unmatched junction bases: 6. The CDR3 spans 16 residues. Original processing notes: Amplification of reference gene primers provided the estimated nucleated cell counts. Only in-frame clones appear in the TCRdb table, and some are missing; sequencing was by immunoSEQ multiplex PCR. That table is the source of V, J and clone size, and D and trimming were worked out from the DNA. The table lists fewer than 45,000 clones, 80% to 90% of them singletons. Sequencing was performed on peripheral blood. The clonotype comes from a human donor in a cohort sampled during active COVID-19. The chain recombines TRBV2 with TRBJ2-2; 11 bases are shared with TRBD1. The CDR3 nucleotides are TGTGCCAGCAGTGAATTTTGGGACAGGGGGGACGGGGAGCTGTTTTTT. Translated: CASSEFWDRGDGELFF.